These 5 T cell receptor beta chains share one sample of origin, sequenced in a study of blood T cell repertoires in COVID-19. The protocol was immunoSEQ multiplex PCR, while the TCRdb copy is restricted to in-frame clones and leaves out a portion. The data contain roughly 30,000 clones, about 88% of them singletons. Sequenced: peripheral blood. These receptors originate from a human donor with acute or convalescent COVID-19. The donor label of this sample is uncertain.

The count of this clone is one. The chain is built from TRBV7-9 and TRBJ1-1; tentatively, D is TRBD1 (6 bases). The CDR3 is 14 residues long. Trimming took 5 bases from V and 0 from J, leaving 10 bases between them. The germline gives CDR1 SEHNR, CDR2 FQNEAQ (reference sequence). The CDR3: CASSQDSLNTEAFF. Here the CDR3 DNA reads TGTGCCAGCAGCCAGGACAGCCTGAACACTGAAGCTTTCTTT.

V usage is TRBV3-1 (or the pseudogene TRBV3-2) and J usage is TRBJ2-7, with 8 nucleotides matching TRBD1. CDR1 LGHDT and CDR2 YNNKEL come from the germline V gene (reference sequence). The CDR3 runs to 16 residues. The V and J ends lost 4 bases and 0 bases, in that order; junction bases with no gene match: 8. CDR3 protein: CASSPRTGKTSYEQYF. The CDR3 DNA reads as TGTGCCAGCAGCCCCCGGACAGGGAAGACCTCCTACGAGCAGTACTTC.

This CDR3 reads CASSLGPLGNQPQHF. Here the CDR3 DNA reads TGTGCCAGCAGCTTAGGCCCACTGGGCAATCAGCCCCAGCATTTT. J is TRBJ1-5 and V is TRBV7-2; no clear D. CDR3 length equals 15 residues. Germline CDR1 SGHTA, CDR2 FQGNSA. Trimming stripped 1 base from V and 2 bases from J, with 9 bases between.

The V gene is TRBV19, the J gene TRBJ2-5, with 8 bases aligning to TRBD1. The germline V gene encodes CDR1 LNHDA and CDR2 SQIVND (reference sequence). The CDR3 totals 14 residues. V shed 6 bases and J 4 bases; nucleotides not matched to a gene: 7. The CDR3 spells CASRDRGRGETQYF. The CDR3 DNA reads TGTGCCAGTAGAGACAGGGGTAGGGGAGAGACCCAGTACTTC.

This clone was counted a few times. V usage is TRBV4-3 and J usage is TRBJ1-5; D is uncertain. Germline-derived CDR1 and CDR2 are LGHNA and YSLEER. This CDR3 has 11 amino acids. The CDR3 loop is CASWGGKPQHF. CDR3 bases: TGCGCTTCGTGGGGAGGGAAGCCCCAGCATTTT.